The clone carrying this TCR beta chain was found a few times. No antigen is known for it. Libraries were made from TCR beta cDNA, and they carried unique molecular identifiers. Input amounts of about 0.95 to 11 million T cells were used. These gave about 500,000 cDNA molecules, so each molecule approximated one T cell. TCRdb fed the PCR reads into MiXCR, producing one record per CDR3 protein. This table holds about 190,000 distinct CDR3 sequences, over 25% found once. The data stem from a study of post-analysis software for immune sequencing data. Trimming took off 5 bases at V and 3 bases at J, with 19 bases between the two ends. This CDR3 is 16 amino acids long. CDR1 and CDR2 from the germline V gene are SEHNR and FQNEAQ (reference sequence). Study conclusions and caveats: Controls had significantly higher normalized Chao1 diversity than multiple sclerosis patients. Patients carried roughly five TRBV segments more frequently than controls did, and TRBV5-6, TRBV5-1 and TRBV20-1 were among them. Batch-matched samples strongly co-clustered by F measure.

The chain recombines TRBV7-9 with TRBJ1-1; TRBD1 is a possible D gene (5 bases). The sequence came from a girl between 2 and 17 years old with multiple sclerosis. The sequenced sample was blood. In DNA, the CDR3 is TGTGCCAGCAGCAGGGGTCAGGCGGCTATGCACACTGAAGCTTTCTTT. Protein sequence: CASSRGQAAMHTEAFF.